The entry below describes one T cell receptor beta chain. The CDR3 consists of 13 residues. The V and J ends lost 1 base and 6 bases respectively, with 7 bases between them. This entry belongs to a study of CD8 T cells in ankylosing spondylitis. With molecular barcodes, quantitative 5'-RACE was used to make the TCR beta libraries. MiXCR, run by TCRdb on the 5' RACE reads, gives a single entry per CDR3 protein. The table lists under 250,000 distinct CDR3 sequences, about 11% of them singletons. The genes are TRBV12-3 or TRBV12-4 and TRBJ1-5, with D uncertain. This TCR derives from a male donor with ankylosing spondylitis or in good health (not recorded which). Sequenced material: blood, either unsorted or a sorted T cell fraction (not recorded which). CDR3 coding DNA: TGTGCCAGCAGTTTAGGGGCTAGTCAGCCCCAGCATTTT. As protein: CASSLGASQPQHF.